This T cell receptor (beta chain) emerged from a study of T-cell reconstitution after alpha-beta-depleted transplantation in children. Study-wide results and caveats: A year had passed since transplant, and T-cell counts and diversity by then came mostly from newly produced T cells.

In its sample, this clonotype was seen many times. As yet, its antigen is unknown. This CDR3 contains 13 residues. Germline CDR1 ENHRY, CDR2 SYGVKD. Trimming at V came to 6 bases and at J to 8 bases, leaving 4 bases not matched to a gene. The TCRbeta library incorporated unique molecular identifiers. TCRdb redid the calling of the PCR reads with MiXCR, one entry per CDR3 protein. Of about 460,000 distinct CDR3 sequences listed, under 12% were seen once; the top ten hold around 2.2%. Material: PBMCs, obtained before TCRalphabeta/CD19-depleted stem cell transplant. The rearrangement uses TRBV10-3 and TRBJ1-4, with TRBD1 identical over 9 bases. This sequence was found in a child younger than 10 with inherited bone marrow failure, due to receive a stem cell transplant. This CDR3 is CAISTGTGEKLFF. Written as DNA, the CDR3 is TGTGCCATCAGCACCGGGACAGGGGAAAAACTGTTTTTT.